Below are 3 T cell receptor beta chains sequenced from a single sample in a study of control samples from healthy donors and cancer patients. Produced via immunoSEQ multiplex PCR; TCRdb's table is partial and in-frame only. The sample records more than 85,000 clones, 83% being singletons. Source material: blood. These receptors all come from a woman in her forties or fifties in good health.

This chain uses TRBV9 with TRBJ1-6, with 7 bases that match TRBD1. Germline trimming cut 0 bases from V and 8 bases from J; bases unmatched to any gene: 8. Germline CDR1 and CDR2: SGDLS and YYNGEE. The CDR3 length is 16 residues. The DNA for the CDR3 is TGTGCCAGCAGCGTAGGGTTTGGGACAGCGGATTCACCCCTCCACTTT. It translates to CASSVGFGTADSPLHF.

The chain recombines TRBV6-5 with TRBJ2-1, with TRBD2 as a possible D gene (7 bases). V lost 0 bases and J 2 bases, leaving 8 bases between the germline ends. The CDR3 totals 15 residues. Looked up from germline, CDR1 is MNHEY and CDR2 is SVGAGI. CDR3 bases: TGTGCCAGCAGTTACTCAGGGGGGGCCTACAATGAGCAGTTCTTC. Protein product: CASSYSGGAYNEQFF.

The J gene is TRBJ2-3, the V gene TRBV11-2; TRBD2 matches 16 bases. Germline CDR1 reads SGHAT; CDR2 reads FQNNGV. V lost 0 bases, J lost 4 bases, and 10 bases stayed unmatched. This CDR3 is 20 amino acids long. CDR3 loop: CASSLDTGTSGGDWADTQYF. Written as DNA, the CDR3 is TGTGCCAGCAGCTTAGACACCGGGACTAGCGGGGGGGATTGGGCAGATACGCAGTATTTT.